Detailed here is one T cell receptor beta chain. This entry is derived from a study of blood T cell repertoires in COVID-19. Study information: The cDNA or gDNA used as material had been derived from T cells, B-cell-depleted T cells, or PBMCs.

Someone with COVID-19 had been met by exposed participants within 2 weeks before study entry. In the authors' workflow: Cell counts per sample came from amplifying reference gene primers. Sequencing was performed with immunoSEQ multiplex PCR; in TCRdb, only in-frame clones are kept and a portion is missing. V and J calls and clone size follow that table, whereas D and trimming were derived from the DNA. The table lists 350,000 to 500,000 clones, about 88% of them singletons. J lost 9 bases, V lost 2 bases, and 6 bases had no gene match. Germline V gene sequence: CDR1 SGHDT, CDR2 YYEEEE. The CDR3 is 15 amino acids.

The sequence came from a young woman who had been exposed to COVID-19. Sequenced material: PBMCs or T cells enriched from blood (not recorded which). The chain links TRBV5-6 to TRBJ1-6, with TRBD1 matching over 9 bases. CDR3 loop: CASSFWDREGSPLHF. CDR3 in DNA: TGTGCCAGCAGCTTCTGGGACAGGGAGGGTTCACCCCTCCACTTT. The full variable domain, rest sourced from reference TRBV5-6 and TRBJ1-6, is DAGVTQSPTHLIKTRGQQVTLRCSPKSGHDTVSWYQQALGQGPQFIFQYYEEEERQRGNFPDRFSGHQFPNYSSELNVNALLLGDSALYLCASSFWDREGSPLHFGNGTRLTVT.